Shown below are 23 T cell receptor beta chains from a single sample sequenced in a study of cytomegalovirus exposure and HLA in healthy donors. The protocol was immunoSEQ multiplex PCR, while the TCRdb copy is restricted to in-frame clones and leaves out a portion. The sample carries roughly 130,000 clones, around nine tenths recorded once. Sequenced material: PBMCs. The receptors were sampled from a man under 40 in good health and CMV-seronegative.

The V gene is TRBV5-4, the J gene TRBJ2-2, with D possibly matching TRBD1 (5 bases). The V gene's germline CDR1 is SGHNT and CDR2 YYREEE (reference sequence). This CDR3 contains 15 residues. The V end was cut by 9 bases, the J end by 6 bases, with 21 bases between. The CDR3 nucleotides are TGTGCCACCGCCGTGGACCCCAGGGTACCCGGGGAGCTGTTTTTT. This gives the protein CATAVDPRVPGELFF.

This clone was picked up one time. V is TRBV6-5 and J is TRBJ2-7; the match to TRBD1 covers 9 bases. The germline V gene has CDR1 MNHEY and CDR2 SVGAGI. The CDR3 is 16 amino acids. V dropped 2 bases and J dropped 3; count of bases not matched to a gene: 8. CDR3 sequence: CASSYPKDRGRYEQYF. In DNA form, the CDR3 reads TGTGCCAGCAGTTACCCTAAGGACAGGGGACGCTACGAGCAGTACTTC.

The rearrangement joins TRBV19 to TRBJ1-5; unclear D gene. Germline V CDR1 and CDR2: LNHDA, SQIVND (reference sequence). The CDR3 is made up of 12 amino acids. Trimming took off 6 bases at V and 6 bases at J, with 9 bases between the two ends. The CDR3 nucleotides are TGTGCCAGTAGCCCCTCCGGTCAGCCCCAGCATTTT. Residues: CASSPSGQPQHF.

The rearrangement uses TRBV5-1 and TRBJ1-1; D call uncertain. The V and J ends lost 4 bases and 1 base respectively, with 11 bases between them. This CDR3 is 14 amino acids long. Germline V gene data show CDR1 as SGHRS and CDR2 as YFSETQ. The CDR3 protein is CASSRTVPNTEAFF. The CDR3, as DNA: TGCGCCAGCAGCCGTACAGTCCCGAACACTGAAGCTTTCTTT.

The chain carries TRBV11-2 and TRBJ1-2; D perhaps matches TRBD1 (6 bases). Trimming stripped 0 bases from V and 9 bases from J, with 17 bases between. Germline V gives CDR1 SGHAT, CDR2 FQNNGV. CDR3 size: 15 residues. This chain's CDR3 is CASSLDSFVGASYTF. CDR3 bases: TGTGCCAGCAGCTTAGACTCATTCGTGGGGGCGAGCTACACCTTC.

This clone was seen more than once but under ten times. This sequence joins TRBV6-4 and TRBJ2-3; D perhaps matches TRBD2 (5 bases). Trimming cost V 4 bases and J 2 bases, with 13 bases left between them. The length of the CDR3 is 15 residues. The germline CDR1 and CDR2 sequences are MRHNA and SNTAGT. The CDR3 loop reads CASSATDSNTDTQYF. As DNA, the CDR3 is TGTGCCAGCAGTGCGACGGACTCGAACACAGATACGCAGTATTTT.

The gene calls are TRBV7-9 and TRBJ2-1, with 7 bases that match TRBD1. The CDR3 length is 15 residues. V shed 4 bases, J shed 5 bases, and the junction held 8 bases outside the gene matches. Germline CDR1 SEHNR, CDR2 FQNEAQ (reference sequence). The CDR3: CASSYLDRVDNEQFF. CDR3 coding DNA: TGTGCCAGCAGCTATCTCGACAGGGTAGACAATGAGCAGTTCTTC.

This rearrangement joins TRBV2 to TRBJ2-7; 11 positions match TRBD2. V was pared by 6 bases and J by 1 base, with 8 bases of the junction left unmatched. The V gene's germline CDR1 is SNHLY and CDR2 FYNNEI. The CDR3 runs to 16 residues. The DNA of the CDR3 is TGTGCCAGCAGCCTTCTACTAGCGGGAGAGTCCTACGAGCAGTACTTC. Encoded protein: CASSLLLAGESYEQYF.

V usage is TRBV27 and J usage is TRBJ2-5, with TRBD1 matching over 9 bases. The CDR3 is 16 amino acids. Trimming at V came to 2 bases and at J to 5 bases, leaving 9 bases not matched to a gene. Germline V gene data show CDR1 as MNHEY and CDR2 as SMNVEV (reference sequence). In nucleotides, the CDR3 is TGTGCCAGCAGTTTAGACCGTACAGGGGGCTGGGAGACCCAGTACTTC. Protein product: CASSLDRTGGWETQYF.

V and J are TRBV6-5 and TRBJ2-1, with no clear D. The ends were cut back, 5 bases at V and 8 bases at J, with 13 bases in the middle. This CDR3 spans 13 amino acids. CDR1 and CDR2 (germline): MNHEY, SVGAGI. In DNA, the CDR3 is TGTGCCAGCAGTAGAACGTCGGTTGATGAGCAGTTCTTC. It translates to CASSRTSVDEQFF.

The V gene is TRBV27, the J gene TRBJ1-1, with no clear D. CDR3 length: 15 residues. CDR1 is MNHEY and CDR2 is SMNVEV in the germline V gene (reference sequence). V was cut by 3 bases and J by 4 bases, with 15 bases left in between. The CDR3 region has the DNA TGTGCCAGCAGTTTCGGAACAGAGACCGCCACTGAAGCTTTCTTT. As protein: CASSFGTETATEAFF.

This chain joins TRBV7-9 and TRBJ1-1, with D possibly TRBD1 on 5 matching bases. V was trimmed by 2 bases and J by 11 bases, leaving 12 bases between them. Germline V gives CDR1 SEHNR, CDR2 FQNEAQ (reference sequence). This CDR3 comprises 12 residues. The CDR3 here is CASSLLERGAFF. CDR3 sequence (DNA): TGTGCCAGCAGCTTATTGGAGCGGGGGGCTTTCTTT.

The chain uses TRBV27 and TRBJ2-5, with D tentatively TRBD1 (5 bases). V lost 4 bases and J lost 1, with 10 bases in between. The CDR3 runs 14 residues. In germline, CDR1 is MNHEY, CDR2 SMNVEV (reference sequence). DNA of the CDR3: TGTGCCAGCAGTTCCCGGACACCCCAAGAGACCCAGTACTTC. This translates into CASSSRTPQETQYF.

The chain combines TRBV5-6 with TRBJ2-3, with 8 bases aligning to TRBD2. Trimming removed 3 bases from V and 1 base from J; junction bases left unmatched: 13. The CDR3 covers 18 residues. Germline CDR1 SGHDT, CDR2 YYEEEE. Here the CDR3 DNA reads TGTGCCAGCAGCTCCCTTGGGTCGGGAGGGCCGGGCACAGATACGCAGTATTTT. Its translation is CASSSLGSGGPGTDTQYF.

The J gene is TRBJ2-2, the V gene TRBV11-2; D may be TRBD2 (6 bases). The CDR3 runs 16 residues. V lost 8 bases and J 9 bases, leaving 25 bases between the germline ends. CDR1 is SGHAT and CDR2 is FQNNGV in the germline V gene. The CDR3 DNA follows: TGTGCCAGCTACGAAACCGTAGGCGGGAACCCCTGGGAGCTGTTTTTT. Translation gives CASYETVGGNPWELFF.

V gene TRBV2 combines with J gene TRBJ2-1; D is uncertain. Trimming removed 6 bases at V and 8 bases at J, with 20 bases between. Germline lookup yields CDR1 SNHLY and CDR2 FYNNEI. The CDR3 consists of 15 residues. The CDR3 DNA follows: TGTGCCAGCAGCAGAGACTCTCCGAAGAGAGATGAGCAGTTCTTC. Translated, it gives CASSRDSPKRDEQFF.

The chain carries TRBV11-2 and TRBJ1-5, with D uncertain. The CDR3 sequence is 13 residues long. The V gene's germline CDR1 is SGHAT and CDR2 FQNNGV. Trimming shortened V by 1 base and J by 6 bases, and 7 bases separated the two germline ends. CDR3: CASSLGGLQPQHF. CDR3 nucleotides: TGTGCCAGCAGCTTAGGAGGTCTTCAGCCCCAGCATTTT. The entire variable domain, with the rest obtained from reference TRBV11-2 and TRBJ1-5, is as follows: EAGVAQSPRYKIIEKRQSVAFWCNPISGHATLYWYQQILGQGPKLLIQFQNNGVVDDSQLPKDRFSAERLKGVDSTLKIQPAKLEDSAVYLCASSLGGLQPQHFGDGTRLSIL.

The chain carries TRBV7-3 and TRBJ2-2, with 7 bases lining up with TRBD2. Trimming at V came to 3 bases and at J to 4 bases, leaving 5 bases not matched to a gene. There are 15 residues in the CDR3. Germline CDR1 is SGHTA and CDR2 is FQGTGA. DNA for the CDR3: TGTGCCAGCAGCTTGTCGGGAGGCCTCACCGGGGAGCTGTTTTTT. Its translation: CASSLSGGLTGELFF.

The rearrangement uses TRBV12-5 and TRBJ2-7; a weak D match, TRBD1 (5 bases). Trimming shortened V by 7 bases and J by 3 bases, and 19 bases separated the two germline ends. Germline loops: CDR1 LGHNT, CDR2 FRNRAP. CDR3 length: 15 residues. The CDR3 spells CASALGQGWNYEQYF. In DNA form, the CDR3 reads TGTGCTAGTGCCTTGGGGCAGGGATGGAACTACGAGCAGTACTTC.

The genes are TRBV5-6 and TRBJ2-7, with D unresolved. Germline V gene lookup returns CDR1 SGHDT and CDR2 YYEEEE. Trimming shortened V by 2 bases and J by 0 bases, and 9 bases separated the two germline ends. This CDR3 spans 14 amino acids. In nucleotides, the CDR3 is TGTGCCAGCAGCTTTCTTCCGGGCTCCTACGAGCAGTACTTC. This codes for CASSFLPGSYEQYF.

The chain employs TRBV2 and TRBJ2-7; 13 positions match TRBD2. Trimming removed 6 bases from V and 3 bases from J; junction bases left unmatched: 8. The germline V gene has CDR1 SNHLY and CDR2 FYNNEI. The CDR3 length is 16 residues. The CDR3 DNA reads TGTGCCAGCAGAGGAGGGACTAGCGGGGCCGACTACGAGCAGTACTTC. Its protein is CASRGGTSGADYEQYF.

The V call is TRBV6-5, the J call TRBJ2-5; a weak D match, TRBD2 (7 bases). This CDR3 region has 14 residues. The germline V and J ends were trimmed by 10 bases and 5 bases, with 20 bases remaining between them. Germline CDR1 MNHEY, CDR2 SVGAGI. For the CDR3, the DNA is TGTGCCACCGAAGGGGGGGAGCTCGGTGAGACCCAGTACTTC. As protein: CATEGGELGETQYF.

The V gene is TRBV4-3, the J gene TRBJ2-6, with TRBD1 identical over 8 bases. The CDR3 has 20 amino acids. CDR1 is LGHNA, CDR2 YSLEER, per germline. The trim removed 1 base at V and 1 base at J, leaving 12 bases unmatched. CDR3 in DNA: TGCGCCAGCAGCCAAGGGGTATCAGGACAGGGTATGTCTGGGGCCAACGTCCTGACTTTC. Translation: CASSQGVSGQGMSGANVLTF.